This T cell receptor beta chain derives from a study of blood T cell repertoires in COVID-19. Assay used: immunoSEQ multiplex PCR; TCRdb lists only in-frame clones, some missing. The data contain 300,000 to 500,000 clones, roughly 90% of them singletons. With V trimmed by 7 bases and J by 2 bases, 6 bases remained unmatched. Germline V CDR1 and CDR2: SGHRS, YFSETQ. This CDR3 comprises 14 residues. The specimen was PBMCs or T cells enriched from blood (not recorded which). The clonotype originates from a woman aged 25 to 45 with acute COVID-19. J is TRBJ1-2 and V is TRBV5-1; TRBD1 matches at 9 bases. The CDR3 coding sequence is TGCGCCAGCTCCTGGACAGGGGAAAACTATGGCTACACCTTC. It is translated as CASSWTGENYGYTF.